This record looks at one T cell receptor (beta chain) sequence and its context. The data are from a study of monozygotic twins with inflammatory bowel disease. This CDR3 has 14 amino acids. CDR1 is SEHNR and CDR2 is FQNEAQ in the germline V gene (reference sequence). The team made cDNA by running eight separate reactions for each sample. The study subjected TCRalpha and TCRbeta cDNA to two nested PCRs of approximately 17 and 9 cycles. TCRdb processed the 5' RACE reads again and assigns one entry to each CDR3 protein, with no DNA. In all, the sample yields 40,000 to 45,000 distinct CDR3 sequences. Whole blood without T cell sorting served as the source of isolated total RNA.

The TCR sequence derives from a human donor with ulcerative colitis or Crohn's disease, or a healthy co-twin of an affected twin (not recorded which). The chain employs TRBV7-9 and TRBJ1-1; the D call of TRBD1 rests on TCRdb alone, since no DNA is present to check it. The sample was blood. The CDR3 protein is CASRYGQTNTEAFF.